This T cell receptor beta chain comes out of a study of monozygotic twins with inflammatory bowel disease. Whole-study results and caveats: Perhaps reflecting limited power, concordant and discordant twins did not differ in repertoire similarity.

Concerning this clonotype itself: Its antigen remains unidentified.

From its re-call of the 5' RACE reads, TCRdb lists each CDR3 protein once, without DNA. The sample totals 200,000 to 250,000 distinct CDR3 sequences; its top ten clones hold 1.6%. Germline CDR1 reads LGHDT; CDR2 reads YNNKEL (reference sequence). The CDR3 length is 15 residues. The genes are TRBV3-1 and TRBJ2-2; the D call from TCRdb, TRBD2, cannot be confirmed without DNA. The clonotype was recovered from a human donor with ulcerative colitis or Crohn's disease, or a healthy co-twin of an affected twin (not recorded which). The specimen was blood. The CDR3 reads CASSQLAPNTGELFF. The variable domain in full, with the rest retrieved from reference TRBV3-1 and TRBJ2-2, is DTAVSQTPKYLVTQMGNDKSIKCEQNLGHDTMYWYKQDSKKFLKIMFSYNNKELIINETVPNRFSPKSPDKAHLNLHINSLELGDSAVYFCASSQLAPNTGELFFGEGSRLTVL.